This TCR beta chain was sequenced for a study of T cell responses to AZD1222 COVID-19 vaccine. Regarding the study as a whole: Donors, mostly white British, included more females; clonal diversity was possibly underestimated.

As to this clone: What it binds is not known.

TCRdb's table, derived via immunoSEQ multiplex PCR, lists solely in-frame clones and lacks some. The table lists approximately 120,000 clones, around 85% of them singletons. The length of the CDR3 is 15 residues. The V end lost 3 bases, the J end lost 6 bases, and 18 bases lay between the germline ends. In germline, CDR1 is LNHDA, CDR2 SQIVND (reference sequence). The rearrangement joins TRBV19 to TRBJ2-7; possibly TRBD1 for D (6 bases). This receptor was obtained from an adult who received the AZD1222 COVID-19 vaccine. Sequenced material: peripheral blood, taken 28 days after the second AZD1222 dose. CDR3 amino acids: CASSMSPPEGVEQYF. DNA for the CDR3: TGTGCCAGTAGTATGTCGCCTCCCGAGGGGGTCGAGCAGTACTTC.